This TCR beta chain was sequenced for a study of blood T cell repertoires in COVID-19 (dated by TCRdb to about 2020). Regarding the research as a whole: Samples covering the acute and convalescent phases of COVID-19 were provided by collaborators in the United States, Italy and Spain. Deeply sampled blood TCRbeta repertoires from subjects exposed to, actively infected with, or recovered from COVID-19 were included in the dataset. The repertoires were released in a freely available public database meant as a resource for research on the immune response to SARS-CoV-2. The material from the prospective study consisted of cDNA or gDNA derived from T cells, B-cell-depleted T cells, or PBMCs. Sample metadata almost always included a de-identified subject ID, COVID-19 status, age in years and sex. The samples were drawn from the first 160 participants of the ongoing ImmuneRACE study and from over 950 subjects provided by 6 global collaborators. Where available, HLA class I and class II types were obtained from metadata supplied by the sample provider rather than from assay-based typing.

At one collaborating source in Seattle, patients were enrolled during active infection and were followed longitudinally through the course of disease. The collaborating institutions used their own protocols to collect whole blood in K2EDTA tubes. For TCRbeta analysis, collaborator samples were shipped as frozen whole blood, as isolated PBMCs, or as DNA extracted from either sample type. TCRbeta CDR3 regions were amplified from genomic DNA using the immunoSEQ Assay, a bias-controlled multiplex PCR. The authors' analysis ran thus. The number of nucleated cells in each sample was estimated by amplification of reference gene primers within the assay. To quantify the absolute abundance of each unique TCRbeta CDR3 rearrangement, sequence reads were collapsed and filtered. For each sample, productive Simpson clonality was calculated by taking the square root of Simpson's diversity index across productive rearrangements. Held by TCRdb, this immuneACCESS table contains in-frame sequences only and omits some clones. Under half of the omission traces to an unresolved V gene where checked; the cause of the rest is unknown. Clone size and V and J calls were adopted from that table, with D and trimming inferred from the DNA. In all, the sample holds fewer than 300,000 clones, and about 86% of those were seen once. The ten top clones hold 12% of the sample.

From the germline V gene, CDR1 is KGHSH and CDR2 is LQKENI. Its CDR3 holds 13 amino acids, cysteine through phenylalanine. The CDR3 DNA has 39 bases and is translated from base 1. Ends trimmed: V by 6 bases, J by 4 bases; bases unmatched to a gene: 3. Overall results and qualifications from the work: Clinical and demographic metadata were provided uncurated, with the amount varying by source and participant.

Concerning this clone itself: Its recognized antigen is unknown. It has no much larger one-base neighbor in the sample; base qualities were not kept. Distinct nucleotide sequences in the sample also encode this CDR3.

This clonotype was sampled from a young woman with COVID-19, enrolled during active disease. Sequenced input: peripheral blood. Recombination joined TRBV18 with TRBJ2-5, with 9 bases matching TRBD1. This receptor has the CDR3 CASSPGQGETQYF. The bases are TGTGCCAGCTCGCCGGGACAGGGAGAGACCCAGTACTTC.